This T cell receptor (beta chain) was captured in a study of T cells in Graves' hyperthyroidism and ophthalmopathy. For this clonotype: Its antigen remains unknown.

Deletions cut 8 bases from V and 0 bases from J, with 14 bases between. This CDR3 comprises 15 residues. CDR1 ENHRY and CDR2 SYGVKD come from the germline V gene. The CDR3 regions of TCR beta were amplified from RNA transcripts. TCR CDR3 regions were first amplified by RT-PCR with HTBI primers. One entry per CDR3 protein results from TCRdb running MiXCR on the multiplex PCR reads. The sample lists approximately 330,000 distinct CDR3 sequences; around 13% were seen once. General study findings and limits: Peripheral blood also featured most of the thyroid clonotypes expanded above 0.001.

Sequencing used blood. This receptor was identified in a woman aged 40 to 50 with Graves' ophthalmopathy. The chain uses TRBV10-3 and TRBJ1-3; no definite D call. The CDR3 nucleotides are TGTGCCATCCGAGAGGACGGGAGCTCTGGAAACACCATATATTTT. Encoded protein: CAIREDGSSGNTIYF.